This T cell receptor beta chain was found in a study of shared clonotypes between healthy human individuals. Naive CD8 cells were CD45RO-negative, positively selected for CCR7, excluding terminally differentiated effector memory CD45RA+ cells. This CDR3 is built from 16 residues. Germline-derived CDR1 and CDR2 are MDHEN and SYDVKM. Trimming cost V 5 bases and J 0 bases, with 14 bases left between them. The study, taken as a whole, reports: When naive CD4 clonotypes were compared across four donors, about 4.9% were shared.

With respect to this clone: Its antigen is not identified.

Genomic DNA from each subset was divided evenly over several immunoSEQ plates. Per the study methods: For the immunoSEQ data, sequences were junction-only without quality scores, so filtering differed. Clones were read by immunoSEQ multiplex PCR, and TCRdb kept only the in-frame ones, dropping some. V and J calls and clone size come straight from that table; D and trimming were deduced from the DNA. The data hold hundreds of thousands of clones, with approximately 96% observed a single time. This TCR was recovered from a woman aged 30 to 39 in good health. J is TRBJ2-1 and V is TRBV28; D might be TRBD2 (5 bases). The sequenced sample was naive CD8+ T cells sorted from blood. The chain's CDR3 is CASSEGPARSYNEQFF. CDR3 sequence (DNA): TGTGCCAGCAGTGAGGGCCCGGCCCGCTCCTACAATGAGCAGTTCTTC.